Listed here are 23 T cell receptor beta chains from one sample, sequenced in a study of blood T cell repertoires in COVID-19. Libraries were prepared by immunoSEQ multiplex PCR; TCRdb keeps only in-frame clonotypes and omits some of them. Of around 190,000 clones in the sample, roughly 77% are singletons; the top ten hold 6.5% to 8%. The material sequenced was peripheral blood. The origin of the receptors is a man aged 65-85 years with active or convalescent COVID-19.

The chain recombines TRBV6-5 with TRBJ1-2; no definite D call. Germline CDR1 is MNHEY and CDR2 is SVGAGI. The CDR3 runs to 13 residues. V was shortened by 8 bases and J by 2 bases, with 12 bases between the two germline ends. The CDR3: CASWAGPNYGYTF. The CDR3 DNA sequence: TGTGCCAGCTGGGCGGGCCCCAACTATGGCTACACCTTC.

V gene TRBV29-1 combines with J gene TRBJ1-3; possibly TRBD1 for D (6 bases). The V end lost 6 bases, the J end lost 2 bases, and 11 bases lay between the germline ends. Germline CDR1 reads SQVTM; CDR2 reads ANQGSEA. The CDR3 length is 13 residues. The CDR3 DNA sequence: TGCAGCGTGGCACAGGGACCTGGAAACACCATATATTTT. Its protein product is CSVAQGPGNTIYF.

The rearrangement links TRBV30 to TRBJ2-7, with TRBD2 matching 11 bases. CDR1 is GTSNPN, CDR2 SVGIG, per germline (reference sequence). This CDR3 has 14 residues. V was pared by 2 bases and J by 3 bases, with 3 bases of the junction left unmatched. The CDR3 DNA is TGTGCCTGGAGTTTGCTAGCGGGGGGCTACGAGCAGTACTTC. Translated, it gives CAWSLLAGGYEQYF.

This clone was seen a few times. The rearrangement uses TRBV7-9 and TRBJ1-1; tentative D call: TRBD1 (6 bases). The CDR3 sequence is 14 residues long. V shed 4 bases and J shed 0 bases, with 9 bases lying between them. CDR1 and CDR2 (germline): SEHNR, FQNEAQ (reference sequence). This chain's CDR3 is CASSSGAVNTEAFF. CDR3 nucleotides: TGTGCCAGCAGCTCAGGGGCGGTGAACACTGAAGCTTTCTTT.

The chain is built from TRBV19 and TRBJ1-1, with TRBD1 identical over 8 bases. This CDR3 is built from 13 residues. CDR1 is LNHDA, CDR2 SQIVND, per germline (reference sequence). V shed 10 bases, J shed 3 bases, and the junction held 7 bases outside the gene matches. CDR3 amino acids: CATEDRVHTEAFF. CDR3 coding DNA: TGTGCCACCGAGGACAGGGTGCACACTGAAGCTTTCTTT.

This chain connects TRBV2 to TRBJ1-3; perhaps TRBD1 as D (5 bases). This CDR3 has 14 residues. Trimming left V 6 bases short and J 0 bases short, with 9 bases between. The germline CDR1 and CDR2 sequences are SNHLY and FYNNEI. The CDR3 bases are TGTGCCAGCAGCAGGGCCTCCTCTGGAAACACCATATATTTT. As protein: CASSRASSGNTIYF.

The genes are TRBV6-2 or TRBV6-3 and TRBJ2-7; D is unclear. This CDR3 spans 10 amino acids. Germline values: CDR1 MNHEY, CDR2 SVGEGT. Trimming removed 5 bases from V and 4 bases from J, with 3 bases in between. DNA for the CDR3: TGTGCCAGCAGTCAATACGAGCAGTACTTC. As protein: CASSQYEQYF.

About this clone itself: Germline is not matched at one junction end, which may reflect a read error. This chain connects TRBV3-1 (or the pseudogene TRBV3-2) to TRBJ2-1; a possible D gene is TRBD2 (6 bases). Germline V gene sequence: CDR1 LGHDT, CDR2 YNNKEL (reference sequence). This CDR3 contains 15 residues. The CDR3, as DNA: TGTGACAGCAGCCTCGAGCTAGCGTCGTACAATGAGCAGTTCTTC. Protein sequence: CDSSLELASYNEQFF.

This clone has only a few counts. The chain joins TRBV4-3 to TRBJ2-7; 9 bases match TRBD1. Germline CDR1 is LGHNA and CDR2 is YSLEER. This CDR3 spans 14 amino acids. J was trimmed by 7 bases and V by 5 bases; bases with no gene match: 9. The CDR3: CASSYNTGGGEQYF. The DNA of the CDR3 is TGCGCCAGCAGCTATAATACAGGGGGCGGGGAGCAGTACTTC.

The CDR3 loop reads CASSPGSGSGNTIYF. Written as DNA, the CDR3 is TGTGCCAGCAGCCCCGGGTCAGGGTCTGGAAACACCATATATTTT. The J gene is TRBJ1-3, the V gene TRBV7-3; weak D call: TRBD1 (5 bases). Trimming removed 5 bases from V and 1 base from J, with 12 bases in between. Germline CDR1 is SGHTA and CDR2 is FQGTGA. The CDR3 runs to 15 residues.

This clone was picked up one time. This chain joins TRBV18 and TRBJ2-7, with 7 bases identical to TRBD1. V shed 6 bases and J 0 bases; nucleotides not matched to a gene: 8. Germline V gene lookup returns CDR1 KGHSH and CDR2 LQKENI. The CDR3 has 15 residues. CDR3 in amino acids: CASSFTGVGSYEQYF. DNA of the CDR3: TGTGCCAGCTCGTTCACAGGGGTGGGCTCCTACGAGCAGTACTTC. Full variable domain (remainder filled in from reference TRBV18 and TRBJ2-7): NAGVMQNPRHLVRRRGQEARLRCSPMKGHSHVYWYRQLPEEGLKFMVYLQKENIIDESGMPKERFSAEFPKEGPSILRIQQVVRGDSAAYFCASSFTGVGSYEQYFGPGTRLTVT.

The chain uses TRBV27 and TRBJ1-5, with 7 bases matching TRBD1. The CDR3 extends over 17 amino acids. Germline CDR1 reads MNHEY; CDR2 reads SMNVEV (reference sequence). Trimming at V came to 5 bases and at J to 0 bases, leaving 10 bases not matched to a gene. CDR3 residues: CASSPQRDSYSNQPQHF. The CDR3 nucleotides are TGTGCCAGCAGTCCCCAACGGGACAGCTATAGCAATCAGCCCCAGCATTTT.

For this clone: The junction differs from germline at one of its ends, possibly a read error. This chain uses TRBV6-6 with TRBJ1-1, with D tentatively TRBD1 (5 bases). The CDR3 runs 11 residues. The germline gives CDR1 MNHNY, CDR2 SVGAGI (reference sequence). The CDR3 region is CASTADTFPAF. The CDR3 DNA follows: TGTGCCAGCACCGCGGACACCTTTCCCGCTTTT.

The chain uses TRBV27 and TRBJ2-6, with 8 bases that match TRBD1. Losses at the gene ends were 4 bases for V and 0 bases for J; bases not matched to a gene: 11. Germline CDR1 MNHEY, CDR2 SMNVEV (reference sequence). The CDR3 extends over 19 amino acids. CDR3 in amino acids: CASSYTDRVYLSGANVLTF. Written as DNA, the CDR3 is TGTGCCAGCAGTTACACGGACAGGGTCTATCTCTCTGGGGCCAACGTCCTGACTTTC.

This chain uses TRBV2 with TRBJ1-1, with a tentative D call TRBD1 (6 bases). The length of the CDR3 is 13 residues. Germline loops: CDR1 SNHLY, CDR2 FYNNEI. V was cut by 6 bases and J by 3 bases, with 11 bases left in between. The DNA of the CDR3 is TGTGCCAGCAGGGTACAGGGAGACACTGAAGCTTTCTTT. Encoded protein: CASRVQGDTEAFF.

The chain carries TRBV27 and TRBJ2-7; 8 bases match TRBD2. The J segment lost 9 bases and the V segment lost 2 bases, leaving 6 bases of the junction unmatched. The CDR3 is 13 residues long. Germline loops: CDR1 MNHEY, CDR2 SMNVEV (reference sequence). The CDR3 nucleotides read TGTGCCAGCAGTTTAGTCGGGAGGGCCGGGCAGTACTTC. The encoded protein is CASSLVGRAGQYF.

The genes are TRBV14 and TRBJ1-2; D is ambiguous. The CDR3 spans 15 residues. Looked up from germline, CDR1 is SGHDN and CDR2 is FVKESK. V lost 3 bases and J 0 bases, leaving 11 bases between the germline ends. This CDR3 is CASSHGLSTNYGYTF. The CDR3, as DNA: TGTGCCAGCAGCCATGGACTGAGTACTAACTATGGCTACACCTTC.

CDR3 DNA: TGTGCCAGCAGCGTCAGGGCTGGAAACACCATATATTTT. Encoded protein: CASSVRAGNTIYF. The chain couples TRBV5-6 to TRBJ1-3; tentatively, D is TRBD1 (5 bases). The germline V gene encodes CDR1 SGHDT and CDR2 YYEEEE. V lost 4 bases, J lost 2 bases, and 7 bases lay in between. This CDR3 comprises 13 residues.

The chain employs TRBV7-3 and TRBJ2-2; D perhaps matches TRBD2 (5 bases). The CDR3 has 13 residues. Trimming took 3 bases from V and 9 from J, leaving 11 bases between them. Germline-derived CDR1 and CDR2 are SGHTA and FQGTGA. The DNA for the CDR3 is TGTGCCAGCAGCTTTAGTCGGGAACGGGAGCTGTTTTTT. This sequence encodes CASSFSRERELFF.

The chain recombines TRBV9 with TRBJ1-3; possibly TRBD1 for D (6 bases). V lost 2 bases, J lost 0 bases, and 15 bases lay in between. Germline-derived CDR1 and CDR2 are SGDLS and YYNGEE. The CDR3 covers 17 residues. The CDR3 bases are TGTGCCAGCAGCGTCGCTACAGGGCCTCTCTCTGGAAACACCATATATTTT. Translating it yields CASSVATGPLSGNTIYF.

The DNA for the CDR3 is TGTGCCAGTTCATACAGGGCGAGAGGCCAGCCCCAGCATTTT. This encodes CASSYRARGQPQHF. This chain links TRBV19 with TRBJ1-5; possibly TRBD1 for D (6 bases). The CDR3 sequence is 14 residues long. V dropped 8 bases and J dropped 7 bases, with 18 bases sitting between them. The germline V gene encodes CDR1 LNHDA and CDR2 SQIVND (reference sequence).

This chain joins TRBV5-6 and TRBJ2-7, with D unresolved. Trimming pared 0 bases from V and 0 bases from J, leaving 10 bases between. CDR1 is SGHDT, CDR2 YYEEEE, per germline. The CDR3 loop spans 15 amino acids. The CDR3 DNA is TGTGCCAGCAGCTTGGCAGGCTCCAGCTCCTACGAGCAGTACTTC. Residues: CASSLAGSSSYEQYF.

The gene calls are TRBV6-5 and TRBJ1-3; D perhaps matches TRBD1 (5 bases). The CDR3 has 13 residues. Germline V gene lookup returns CDR1 MNHEY and CDR2 SVGAGI. The V and J ends lost 3 bases and 8 bases respectively, with 11 bases between them. CDR3 protein: CASSYSGSDTIYF. As DNA, the CDR3 is TGTGCCAGCAGTTATTCAGGGTCAGACACCATATATTTT.